This note documents a single T cell receptor (beta chain) sequence. The data are from a study of T cell changes during pregnancy in multiple sclerosis. The table came from immunoSEQ multiplex PCR; TCRdb's copy has only in-frame clones and leaves some out. This sample has around 100,000 clones, with over 85% found just once. Trimming took off 3 bases at V and 9 bases at J, with 15 bases between the two ends. In germline, CDR1 is MDHEN, CDR2 SYDVKM. The CDR3 has 14 amino acids. Sequences were derived from peripheral blood, sampled in the second trimester of pregnancy. The sequence derives from a female donor with multiple sclerosis, enrolled in a pregnancy study. The chain recombines TRBV28 with TRBJ2-1; a possible D gene is TRBD2 (5 bases). The CDR3 DNA reads TGTGCCAGCAGTTTGCGGGTAAGACGAGGTGAGCAGTTCTTC. Translation: CASSLRVRRGEQFF.